The rows below give T cell receptor beta chains drawn from one sample of a study of post-analysis software for immune sequencing data. TCRdb re-called the PCR reads with MiXCR, one entry per CDR3 protein. Among around 700,000 distinct CDR3 sequences, 59% were seen once, and the ten largest hold around 11%. The source material was blood. These receptor sequences come from a girl aged 2 to 9 with multiple sclerosis. CDR3s include the opening cysteine and the closing phenylalanine or tryptophan. D genes are given only for firm matches. Clone size, where shown, is once, few, many, or a class for clones that have expanded.

TRBV28	.	TRBJ1-1	.	TGTGCCAGCCTAGAGGCAGGGCGTATGAACACTGAAGCTTTCTTT	CASLEAGRMNTEAFF
TRBV6-2/TRBV6-3	once	TRBJ2-1	TRBD2	TGTGCCAGCAGTTACACCCCCGGGACTAACAACAATGAGCAGTTCTTC	CASSYTPGTNNNEQFF
TRBV6-6	.	TRBJ2-3	TRBD1	TGTGCCAGCAGATTTGGACAGGCACTGGGAACAGATACGCAGTATTTT	CASRFGQALGTDTQYF
TRBV6-5	.	TRBJ2-5	TRBD1	TGTGCCAGCAGCCCCGGGACAGGGGCCTACGGGCAGTACTTC	CASSPGTGAYGQYF
TRBV6-6	.	TRBJ1-4	.	TGTGCCAGCAGTTACCCGGGACCCTTAGCAACTAATGAAAAACTGTTTTTT	CASSYPGPLATNEKLFF
TRBV4-2	.	TRBJ2-1	.	TGTGCCAGCAGCCAAGAGGGACTCCTAGACAATGAGCAGTTCTTC	CASSQEGLLDNEQFF
TRBV4-2	.	TRBJ1-4	.	TGTGCCAGCAGCCAAGCGGTGGGGGTAGCAACTAATGAAAAACTGTTTTTT	CASSQAVGVATNEKLFF
TRBV12-3/TRBV12-4	.	TRBJ2-5	TRBD2	TGTGCCAGCAGGGGAGCGGGATACGAGGGAGAGACCCAGTACTTC	CASRGAGYEGETQYF
TRBV5-1	.	TRBJ2-1	TRBD2	TGCGCCAGCAGCGCGACGATACTAGCGGGGCTACTTGAGCAGTTCTTC	CASSATILAGLLEQFF
TRBV15	once	TRBJ2-1	.	TGTGCCACCCGGCAAGGACAGTGGGACAATGAGCAGTTCTTC	CATRQGQWDNEQFF
TRBV2	.	TRBJ2-7	TRBD2	TGTGCCAGCACCGAGGGACTAGCGGGAGCTTACGAGCAGTACTTC	CASTEGLAGAYEQYF
TRBV4-1	few	TRBJ2-6	.	TGCGCCAGCAGCCAAGAGCAGGGCAGGGCCAACGTCCTGACTTTC	CASSQEQGRANVLTF
TRBV2	.	TRBJ1-2	.	TGTGCCAGCAGTGAATATGGGGCAGGCCCCTTTAACTATGGCTACACCTTC	CASSEYGAGPFNYGYTF
TRBV10-3	.	TRBJ2-7	.	TGTGCCTACGCTCTAGAGGGGGACTACGAGCAGTACTTC	CAYALEGDYEQYF
TRBV7-7	.	TRBJ2-5	.	TGTGCCAGCAGCGCCCGGGGCCAAGAGACCCACTACTTC	CASSARGQETHYF
TRBV5-1	.	TRBJ2-1	.	TGCGCCAGCAGCTTGGTGGAGGGCTCCTACAATGAGCAGTTCTTC	CASSLVEGSYNEQFF
TRBV20-1	.	TRBJ2-3	TRBD2	TGCAGTGCTTCCGGACTAGCGGGAGGGCCGGGGACAGATACGCAGTATTTT	CSASGLAGGPGTDTQYF
TRBV29-1	.	TRBJ1-2	.	TGCAGCGTTGAAAGGCACGGTCGACGCGGCTACACCTTC	CSVERHGRRGYTF
TRBV7-2	.	TRBJ2-5	.	TGTGCCAGCAGCTTAGCCGGGGGTCCGGCAGAGACCCAGTACTTC	CASSLAGGPAETQYF